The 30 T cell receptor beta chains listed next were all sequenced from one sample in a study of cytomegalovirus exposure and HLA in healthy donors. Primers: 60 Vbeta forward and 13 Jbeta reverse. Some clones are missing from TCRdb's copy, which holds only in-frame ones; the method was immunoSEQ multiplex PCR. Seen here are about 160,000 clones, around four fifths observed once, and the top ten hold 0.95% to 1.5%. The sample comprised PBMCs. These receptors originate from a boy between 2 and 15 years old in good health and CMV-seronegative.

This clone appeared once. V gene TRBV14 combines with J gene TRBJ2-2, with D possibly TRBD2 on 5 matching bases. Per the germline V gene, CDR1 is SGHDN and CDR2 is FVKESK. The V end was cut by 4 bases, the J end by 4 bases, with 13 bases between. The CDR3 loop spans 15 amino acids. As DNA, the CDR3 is TGTGCCAGCAGCCCGATCGGACTGCTCACCGGGGAGCTGTTTTTT. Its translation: CASSPIGLLTGELFF. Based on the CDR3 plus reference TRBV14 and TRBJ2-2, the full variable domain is EAGVTQFPSHSVIEKGQTVTLRCDPISGHDNLYWYRRVMGKEIKFLLHFVKESKQDESGMPNNRFLAERTGGTYSTLKVQPAELEDSGVYFCASSPIGLLTGELFFGEGSRLTVL.

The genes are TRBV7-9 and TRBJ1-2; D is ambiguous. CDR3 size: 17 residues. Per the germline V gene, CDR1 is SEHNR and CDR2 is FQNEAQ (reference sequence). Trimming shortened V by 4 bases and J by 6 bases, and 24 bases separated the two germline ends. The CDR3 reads CASSYLEKSSNANGYTF. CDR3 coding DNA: TGTGCCAGCAGCTACCTTGAAAAATCCTCGAACGCTAATGGCTACACCTTC.

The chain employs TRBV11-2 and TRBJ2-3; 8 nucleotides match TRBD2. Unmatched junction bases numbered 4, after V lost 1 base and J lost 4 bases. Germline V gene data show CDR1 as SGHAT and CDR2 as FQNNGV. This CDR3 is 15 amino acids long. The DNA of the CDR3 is TGTGCCAGCAGCTTAGGCATAGCGGGGTCAGATACGCAGTATTTT. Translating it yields CASSLGIAGSDTQYF.

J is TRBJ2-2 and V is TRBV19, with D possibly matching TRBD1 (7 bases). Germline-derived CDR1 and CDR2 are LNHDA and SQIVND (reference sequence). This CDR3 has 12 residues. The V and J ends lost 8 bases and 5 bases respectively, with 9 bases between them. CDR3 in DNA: TGTGCCAGTCCAGGGGGGACCGGGGAGCTGTTTTTT. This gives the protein CASPGGTGELFF.

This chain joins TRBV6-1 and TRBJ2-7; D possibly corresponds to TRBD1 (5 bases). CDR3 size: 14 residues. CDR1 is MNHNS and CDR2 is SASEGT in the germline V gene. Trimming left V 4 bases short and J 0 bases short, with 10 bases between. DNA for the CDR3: TGTGCCAGCAGTGGACAGCCGAGCTCCTACGAGCAGTACGTC. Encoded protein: CASSGQPSSYEQYV.

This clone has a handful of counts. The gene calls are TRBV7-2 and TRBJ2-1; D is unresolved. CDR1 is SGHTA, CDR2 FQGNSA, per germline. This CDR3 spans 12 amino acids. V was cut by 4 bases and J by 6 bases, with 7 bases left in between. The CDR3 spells CASSSRFNEQFF. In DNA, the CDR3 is TGTGCCAGCAGCTCTAGGTTCAATGAGCAGTTCTTC.

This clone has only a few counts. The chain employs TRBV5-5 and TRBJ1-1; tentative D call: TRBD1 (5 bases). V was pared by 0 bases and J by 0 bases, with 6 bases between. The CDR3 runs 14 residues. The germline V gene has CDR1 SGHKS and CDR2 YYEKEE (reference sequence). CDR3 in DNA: TGTGCCAGCAGCTTGGTAGGGGTGAACACTGAAGCTTTCTTT. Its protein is CASSLVGVNTEAFF.

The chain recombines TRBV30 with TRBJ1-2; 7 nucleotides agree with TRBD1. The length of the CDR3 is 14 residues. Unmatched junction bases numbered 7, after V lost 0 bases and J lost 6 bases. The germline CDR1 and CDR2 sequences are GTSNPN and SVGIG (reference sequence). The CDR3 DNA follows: TGTGCCTGGAGTGTAAAAGGGGGCTGGAATGGCTACACCTTC. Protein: CAWSVKGGWNGYTF.

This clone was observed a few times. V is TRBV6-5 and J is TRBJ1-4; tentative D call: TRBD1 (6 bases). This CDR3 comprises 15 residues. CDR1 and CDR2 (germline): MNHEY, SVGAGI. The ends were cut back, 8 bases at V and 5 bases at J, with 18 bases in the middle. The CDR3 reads CASRDSGGANEKLFF. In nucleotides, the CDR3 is TGTGCCAGCCGAGACAGTGGGGGGGCCAATGAAAAACTGTTTTTT.

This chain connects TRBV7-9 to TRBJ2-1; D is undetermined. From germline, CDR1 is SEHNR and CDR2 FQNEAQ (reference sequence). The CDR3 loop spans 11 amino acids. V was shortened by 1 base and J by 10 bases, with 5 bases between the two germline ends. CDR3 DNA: TGTGCCAGCAGCTTAGACCGGGAGCAGTTCTTC. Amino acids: CASSLDREQFF.

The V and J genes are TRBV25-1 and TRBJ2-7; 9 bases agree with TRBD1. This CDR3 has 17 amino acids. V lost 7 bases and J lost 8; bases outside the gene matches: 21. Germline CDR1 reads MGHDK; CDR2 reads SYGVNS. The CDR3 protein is CASNGTGSSYEQEQQYF. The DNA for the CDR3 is TGTGCCAGCAATGGGACAGGGAGCTCCTACGAGCAGGAGCAGCAGTACTTC.

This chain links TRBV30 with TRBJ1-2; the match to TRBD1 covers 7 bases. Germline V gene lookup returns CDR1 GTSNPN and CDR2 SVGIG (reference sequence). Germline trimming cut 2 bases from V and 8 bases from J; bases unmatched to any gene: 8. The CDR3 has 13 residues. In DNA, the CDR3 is TGTGCCTGGAGTCAAAGACAGGGTTACGGCTACACCTTC. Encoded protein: CAWSQRQGYGYTF.

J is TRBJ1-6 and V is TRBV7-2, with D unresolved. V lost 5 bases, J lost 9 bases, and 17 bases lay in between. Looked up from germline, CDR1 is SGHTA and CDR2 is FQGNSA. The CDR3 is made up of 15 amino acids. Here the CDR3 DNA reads TGTGCCAGCAGCCCATTGTTTGGGGAGGGTTCACCCCTCCACTTT. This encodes CASSPLFGEGSPLHF. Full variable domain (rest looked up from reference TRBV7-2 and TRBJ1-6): GAGVSQSPSNKVTEKGKDVELRCDPISGHTALYWYRQSLGQGLEFLIYFQGNSAPDKSGLPSDRFSAERTGGSVSTLTIQRTQQEDSAVYLCASSPLFGEGSPLHFGNGTRLTVT.

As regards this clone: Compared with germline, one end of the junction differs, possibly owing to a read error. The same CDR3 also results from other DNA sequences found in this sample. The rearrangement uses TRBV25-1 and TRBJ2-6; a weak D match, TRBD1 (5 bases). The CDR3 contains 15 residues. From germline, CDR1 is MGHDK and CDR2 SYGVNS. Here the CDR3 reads CASSDTLSGANVLTF. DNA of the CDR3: TGTGCCAGCAGTGACACTCTCTCTGGGGCCAACGTTCTGACTTTC.

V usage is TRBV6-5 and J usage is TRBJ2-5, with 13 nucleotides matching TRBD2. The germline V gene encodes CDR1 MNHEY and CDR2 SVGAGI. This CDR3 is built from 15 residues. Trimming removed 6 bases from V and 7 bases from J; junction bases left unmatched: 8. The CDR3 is CASSSTSGGAPTQYF. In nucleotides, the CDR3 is TGTGCCAGCAGCTCCACTAGCGGGGGGGCTCCGACCCAGTACTTC.

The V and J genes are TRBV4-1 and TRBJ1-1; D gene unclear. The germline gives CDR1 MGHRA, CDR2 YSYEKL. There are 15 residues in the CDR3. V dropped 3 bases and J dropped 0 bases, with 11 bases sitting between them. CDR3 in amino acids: CASSHTGAMNTEAFF. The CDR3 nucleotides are TGCGCCAGCAGCCATACTGGTGCGATGAACACTGAAGCTTTCTTT.

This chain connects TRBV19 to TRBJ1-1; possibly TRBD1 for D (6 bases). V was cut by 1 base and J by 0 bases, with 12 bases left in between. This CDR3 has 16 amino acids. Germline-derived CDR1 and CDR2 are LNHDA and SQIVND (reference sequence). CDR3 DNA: TGTGCCAGTAGTATAGCCCACAGGGTTATGAACACTGAAGCTTTCTTT. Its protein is CASSIAHRVMNTEAFF.

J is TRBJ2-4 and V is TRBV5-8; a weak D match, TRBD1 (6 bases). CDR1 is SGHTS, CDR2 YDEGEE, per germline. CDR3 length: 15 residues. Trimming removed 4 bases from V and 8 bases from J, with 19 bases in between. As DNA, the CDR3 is TGTGCCAGCAGCGAAACCGGGACACGAAGGGACATTCAGTACTTC. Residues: CASSETGTRRDIQYF.

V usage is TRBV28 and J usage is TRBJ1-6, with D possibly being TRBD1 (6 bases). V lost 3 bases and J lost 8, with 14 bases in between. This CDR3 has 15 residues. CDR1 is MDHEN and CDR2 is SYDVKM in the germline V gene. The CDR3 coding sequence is TGTGCCAGCAGTTTGGGGGCTTATAGAGATTCACCCCTCCACTTT. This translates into CASSLGAYRDSPLHF.

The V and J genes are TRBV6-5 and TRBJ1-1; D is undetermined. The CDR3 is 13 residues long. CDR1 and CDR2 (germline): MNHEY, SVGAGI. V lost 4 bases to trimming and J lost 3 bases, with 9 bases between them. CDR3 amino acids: CASSSYTHTEAFF. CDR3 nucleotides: TGTGCCAGCAGTTCTTACACCCACACTGAAGCTTTCTTT.

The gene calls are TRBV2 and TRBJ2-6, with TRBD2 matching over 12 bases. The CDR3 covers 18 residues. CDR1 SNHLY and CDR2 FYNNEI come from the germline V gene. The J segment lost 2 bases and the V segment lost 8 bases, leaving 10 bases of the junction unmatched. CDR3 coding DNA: TGTGCCAGCCGCCCATCGCTAGCGGGAGGGCCTGGGGCCAACGTCCTGACTTTC. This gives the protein CASRPSLAGGPGANVLTF.

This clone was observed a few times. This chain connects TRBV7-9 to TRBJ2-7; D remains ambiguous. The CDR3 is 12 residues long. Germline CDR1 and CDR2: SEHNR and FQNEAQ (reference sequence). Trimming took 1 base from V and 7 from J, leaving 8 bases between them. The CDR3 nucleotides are TGTGCCAGCAGCTTAGGGTGGGGAGAGCAGTACGTC. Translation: CASSLGWGEQYV.

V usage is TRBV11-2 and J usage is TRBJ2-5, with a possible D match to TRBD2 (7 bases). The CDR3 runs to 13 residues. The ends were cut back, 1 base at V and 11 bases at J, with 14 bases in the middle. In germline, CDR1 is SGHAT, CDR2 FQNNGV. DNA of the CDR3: TGTGCCAGCAGCTTAGTCGGGGGGCGAGAGCAGTACTTC. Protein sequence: CASSLVGGREQYF.

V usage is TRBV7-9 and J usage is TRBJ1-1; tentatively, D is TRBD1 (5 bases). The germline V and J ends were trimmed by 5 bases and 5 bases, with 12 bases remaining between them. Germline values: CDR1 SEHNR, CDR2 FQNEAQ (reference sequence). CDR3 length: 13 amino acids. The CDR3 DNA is TGTGCCAGCAGCCGGGGGGGGGAAACTGAAGCTTTCTTT. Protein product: CASSRGGETEAFF.

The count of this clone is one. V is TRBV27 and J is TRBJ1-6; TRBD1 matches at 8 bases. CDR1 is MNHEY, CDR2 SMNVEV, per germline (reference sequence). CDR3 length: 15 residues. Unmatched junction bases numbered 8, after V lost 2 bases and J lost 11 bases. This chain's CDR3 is CASSLRTGLFPPLHF. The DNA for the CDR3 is TGTGCCAGCAGTTTAAGGACAGGGTTGTTCCCACCCCTCCACTTT.

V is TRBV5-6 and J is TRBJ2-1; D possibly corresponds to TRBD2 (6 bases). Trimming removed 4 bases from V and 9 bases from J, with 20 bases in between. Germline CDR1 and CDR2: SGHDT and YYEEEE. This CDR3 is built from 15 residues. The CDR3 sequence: CASSLYDVMGGEQFF. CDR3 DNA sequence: TGTGCCAGCAGCCTGTATGACGTTATGGGGGGTGAGCAGTTCTTC.

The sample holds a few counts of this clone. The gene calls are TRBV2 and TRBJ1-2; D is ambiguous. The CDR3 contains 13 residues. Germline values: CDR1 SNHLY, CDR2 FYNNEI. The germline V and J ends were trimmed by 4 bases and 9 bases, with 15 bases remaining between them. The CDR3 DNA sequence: TGTGCCAGCAGTGCGGAACAGAGACATAGCTACACCTTC. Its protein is CASSAEQRHSYTF.

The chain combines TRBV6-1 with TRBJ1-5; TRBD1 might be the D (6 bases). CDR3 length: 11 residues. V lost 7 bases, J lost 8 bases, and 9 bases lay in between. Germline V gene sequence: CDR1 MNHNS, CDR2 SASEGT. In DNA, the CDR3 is TGTGCCAGCACCGCAGGGGAGCCCCAGCATTTT. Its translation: CASTAGEPQHF.

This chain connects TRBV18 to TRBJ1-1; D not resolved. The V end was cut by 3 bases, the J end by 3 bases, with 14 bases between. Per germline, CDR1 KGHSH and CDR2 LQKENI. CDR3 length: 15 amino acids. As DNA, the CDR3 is TGTGCCAGCTCACCCGGAGTTGCTCGGGACACTGAAGCTTTCTTT. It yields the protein CASSPGVARDTEAFF.

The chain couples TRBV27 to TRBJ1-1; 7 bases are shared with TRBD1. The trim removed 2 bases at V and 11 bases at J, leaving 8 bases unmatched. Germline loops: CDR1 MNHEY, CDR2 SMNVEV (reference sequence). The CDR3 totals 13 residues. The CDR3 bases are TGTGCCAGCAGTTTAAACTACAGGGGTAAGGCTTTCTTT. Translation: CASSLNYRGKAFF.